One sample yielded the 21 T cell receptor beta chains listed below, sequenced in a study of T cell clonotyping in hematopoietic cell transplantation. Using immunoSEQ multiplex PCR, the repertoire was profiled, and TCRdb retains in-frame clones only, with some absent. Here the sample spans roughly 13,000 clones, approximately 67% being singletons. This specimen was peripheral blood mononuclear cells, taken 180 days after allogeneic stem cell transplant. These receptors were taken from a male patient aged 60-69 years who had an allogeneic stem cell transplant from an unrelated donor, so the T cells may come from the graft donor. Some clones in this sample may be carry-over from other donors' samples.

The chain carries TRBV7-9 and TRBJ1-2; TRBD1 matches 10 bases. The V gene end was trimmed by 7 bases and the J gene end by 4 bases; junction bases not matched to a gene: 6. The CDR3 is 14 residues long. The germline CDR1 and CDR2 sequences are SEHNR and FQNEAQ (reference sequence). The CDR3 loop reads CASTRQGASYGYTF. The CDR3 DNA follows: TGTGCCAGCACCAGACAGGGGGCGAGCTATGGCTACACCTTC.

The J gene is TRBJ2-7, the V gene TRBV30, with a possible D match to TRBD1 (5 bases). Trimming removed 3 bases at V and 1 base at J, with 10 bases between. The CDR3 totals 13 residues. Germline lookup yields CDR1 GTSNPN and CDR2 SVGIG (reference sequence). The CDR3 is CAWSRDSSYEQYF. DNA of the CDR3: TGTGCCTGGAGCCGCGACAGTTCCTACGAGCAGTACTTC.

V gene TRBV6-6 combines with J gene TRBJ1-5; TRBD1 is a possible D gene (6 bases). Germline V CDR1 and CDR2: MNHNY, SVGAGI (reference sequence). V lost 6 bases and J lost 1, with 10 bases in between. This CDR3 comprises 14 residues. Here the CDR3 reads CASSTDRSNQPQHF. DNA of the CDR3: TGTGCCAGCAGCACCGACAGGAGCAATCAGCCCCAGCATTTT.

V gene TRBV30 combines with J gene TRBJ1-6; no reliable D call. The V end was cut by 5 bases, the J end by 8 bases, with 19 bases between. The CDR3 has 15 residues. CDR1 is GTSNPN and CDR2 is SVGIG in the germline V gene (reference sequence). The CDR3 here is CAWQKIGSLDSPLHF. DNA of the CDR3: TGTGCCTGGCAGAAAATAGGATCTTTGGATTCACCCCTCCACTTT.

This chain joins TRBV7-8 and TRBJ1-2; 7 positions agree with TRBD1. Looked up from germline, CDR1 is SGHVS and CDR2 is FQNEAQ. With 1 base clipped from V and 8 bases from J, the junction kept 7 bases outside the gene matches. This CDR3 spans 14 amino acids. The CDR3 spells CASSLVSGTAGYTF. CDR3 coding DNA: TGTGCCAGCAGCTTAGTCTCCGGGACAGCGGGCTACACCTTC.

The rearrangement joins TRBV11-2 to TRBJ2-2; TRBD1 agrees at 7 bases. The CDR3 loop spans 15 amino acids. Germline values: CDR1 SGHAT, CDR2 FQNNGV. The trim removed 3 bases at V and 7 bases at J, leaving 8 bases unmatched. The DNA for the CDR3 is TGTGCCAGCAGCTTGTTGACAGGGAGTGGCGGGGAGCTGTTTTTT. It is translated as CASSLLTGSGGELFF. Supplemented by reference TRBV11-2 and TRBJ2-2, the full variable domain reads EAGVAQSPRYKIIEKRQSVAFWCNPISGHATLYWYQQILGQGPKLLIQFQNNGVVDDSQLPKDRFSAERLKGVDSTLKIQPAKLEDSAVYLCASSLLTGSGGELFFGEGSRLTVL.

The rearrangement links TRBV30 to TRBJ2-5, with TRBD1 identical over 7 bases. The DNA end is more similar to TRBJ2-7, so the J call may be wrong. The CDR3 loop spans 17 amino acids. Germline CDR1 and CDR2: GTSNPN and SVGIG (reference sequence). The CDR3 sequence is CAWSGLSGDSDSYEQYF. CDR3 sequence (DNA): TGTGCCTGGAGTGGCCTCTCCGGGGACAGTGACTCCTACGAGCAGTACTTC.

The chain links TRBV2 to TRBJ2-2; D not certain. Trimming took off 4 bases at V and 4 bases at J, with 7 bases between the two ends. The length of the CDR3 is 13 residues. CDR1 is SNHLY and CDR2 is FYNNEI in the germline V gene. CDR3 loop: CASSVATTGELFF. CDR3 coding DNA: TGTGCCAGCAGTGTGGCCACCACCGGGGAGCTGTTTTTT.

CDR3 bases: TGTGCCTGGAGTCGTGGGACAGGGGATGGCTACACCTTC. This sequence encodes CAWSRGTGDGYTF. V is TRBV30 and J is TRBJ1-2, with 10 bases aligning to TRBD1. The V and J ends lost 2 bases and 6 bases, in that order; junction bases with no gene match: 3. The CDR3 runs 13 residues. Germline lookup yields CDR1 GTSNPN and CDR2 SVGIG (reference sequence).

The chain is built from TRBV5-6 and TRBJ1-6, with 10 bases fitting TRBD1. Looked up from germline, CDR1 is SGHDT and CDR2 is YYEEEE. This CDR3 is 15 amino acids long. V lost 4 bases, J lost 10 bases, and 8 bases stayed unmatched. In DNA, the CDR3 is TGTGCCAGCAGCCCTTGGGACAGGGGTTTATCACCCCTCCACTTT. Translating it yields CASSPWDRGLSPLHF.

V is TRBV28 and J is TRBJ2-7; D uncertain. Trimming pared 7 bases from V and 4 bases from J, leaving 8 bases between. Germline V lookup: CDR1 MDHEN, CDR2 SYDVKM. The CDR3 spans 11 residues. Here the CDR3 DNA reads TGTGCCAGCACCGGAGCTTACGAGCAGTACTTC. It specifies CASTGAYEQYF. Using reference TRBV28 and TRBJ2-7 for the parts outside the CDR3, the full variable domain is DVKVTQSSRYLVKRTGEKVFLECVQDMDHENMFWYRQDPGLGLRLIYFSYDVKMKEKGDIPEGYSVSREKKERFSLILESASTNQTSMYLCASTGAYEQYFGPGTRLTVT.

On this clone itself: Relative to the germline gene, one junction end is altered; a read error may explain this. This chain connects TRBV6-5 to TRBJ1-5; tentative D call: TRBD1 (5 bases). The CDR3 is 14 amino acids. Germline V gene lookup returns CDR1 MNHEY and CDR2 SVGAGI. DNA for the CDR3: TGTGCCAGCTCGAGAGAATGGGGGAATCAGCCCAAGCATTTT. Its translation is CASSREWGNQPKHF.

The chain is built from TRBV28 and TRBJ1-2; weak D call: TRBD1 (5 bases). Trimming shortened V by 3 bases and J by 3 bases, and 14 bases separated the two germline ends. Germline loops: CDR1 MDHEN, CDR2 SYDVKM. CDR3 length equals 15 residues. CDR3 sequence: CASSFGQGVDYGYTF. The CDR3 coding sequence is TGTGCCAGCAGTTTCGGGCAGGGAGTCGACTATGGCTACACCTTC.

The chain is built from TRBV29-1 and TRBJ2-2; a possible D gene is TRBD2 (6 bases). The CDR3 totals 14 residues. Trimming shortened V by 6 bases and J by 8 bases, and 19 bases separated the two germline ends. Germline loops: CDR1 SQVTM, CDR2 ANQGSEA. CDR3 sequence reads: CSVSTGTVVGELFF. The CDR3 DNA reads as TGCAGCGTGTCTACCGGGACTGTCGTTGGGGAGCTGTTTTTT.

The rearrangement uses TRBV28 and TRBJ1-2; TRBD1 might be the D (5 bases). The V and J ends lost 7 bases and 2 bases respectively, with 20 bases between them. The CDR3 loop spans 16 amino acids. CDR1 and CDR2 (germline): MDHEN, SYDVKM. In DNA, the CDR3 is TGTGCCAGCACCGAACGGGGGGGTCCAAACAACTATGGCTACACCTTC. Protein sequence: CASTERGGPNNYGYTF.

The table lists this clone with a few counts. The rearrangement joins TRBV13 to TRBJ2-3; the D is unclear. Trimming stripped 2 bases from V and 0 bases from J, with 12 bases between. Germline loops: CDR1 PRHDT, CDR2 FYEKMQ (reference sequence). The CDR3 has 16 amino acids. The CDR3, as DNA: TGTGCCAGCAGCTTAAGTCCCCGCCCCAGCACAGATACGCAGTATTTT. It encodes CASSLSPRPSTDTQYF.

J is TRBJ2-7 and V is TRBV10-1; 7 bases are a match to TRBD2. J gave up 6 bases and V 2 bases, and 7 bases lay outside the gene matches. The CDR3 has 14 amino acids. Looked up from germline, CDR1 is WNHNN and CDR2 is SYGVQD (reference sequence). The CDR3 spells CASSETSEGSEQYF. The DNA of the CDR3 is TGCGCCAGCAGTGAGACTAGCGAGGGGAGCGAGCAGTACTTC.

The chain joins TRBV7-2 to TRBJ1-2; a possible D gene is TRBD1 (6 bases). This CDR3 has 15 amino acids. Trimming took 5 bases from V and 2 from J, leaving 15 bases between them. The germline CDR1 and CDR2 sequences are SGHTA and FQGNSA. For the CDR3, the DNA is TGTGCCAGCAGCCTATCCGGGGGCAGCAACTATGGCTACACCTTC. Translation: CASSLSGGSNYGYTF.

A single count supports this clone. CDR3 bases: TGTGCCAGCAGCAACACGGACATAGTCTATGGCTACACCTTC. Protein: CASSNTDIVYGYTF. V and J are TRBV6-6 and TRBJ1-2; D possibly corresponds to TRBD1 (5 bases). CDR1 and CDR2 from the germline V gene are MNHNY and SVGAGI (reference sequence). V was clipped by 6 bases and J by 4 bases, with 15 bases between them. CDR3 size: 14 residues.

The chain employs TRBV4-2 and TRBJ1-4, with 9 bases lining up with TRBD1. This CDR3 has 16 amino acids. Looked up from germline, CDR1 is LGHNA and CDR2 is YNFKEQ. The ends lost 0 bases at V and 8 bases at J; junction bases unmatched: 7. The CDR3: CASSQDIGTGNEKLFF. The CDR3, as DNA: TGTGCCAGCAGCCAAGATATCGGGACAGGGAACGAAAAACTGTTTTTT.

This clone occurred a few times. The chain has TRBV6-5 and TRBJ2-7, with D perhaps matching TRBD1 (5 bases). CDR3 length: 12 residues. V lost 5 bases and J 6 bases, leaving 11 bases between the germline ends. Germline V gives CDR1 MNHEY, CDR2 SVGAGI. This CDR3 is CASSPLGLEQYF. The CDR3 DNA sequence: TGTGCCAGCAGTCCCTTGGGGCTCGAGCAGTACTTC.